A selection of T cell receptor beta chains follows, all from one sample in a study of T-cell memory formation after mild COVID-19. MiXCR was run by TCRdb on the 5' RACE reads, yielding one entry per CDR3 protein. The sample consists of about 360,000 distinct CDR3 sequences, around 15% of them appearing once. Sequencing used PBMCs or a T cell subset sorted from them (not recorded which). The receptor source for this set is a man aged 18 to 29 who had mild COVID-19 (a few samples of this study predate the infection). Cell type and time point are not known. Each CDR3 is given with its conserved first and last residue. The D gene is left open where the match is weak. Some rows have no size entry. The others give once, few or many, or a class for an expanded clone.

size	V	D	J	CDR3	DNA
-	TRBV14	-	TRBJ1-2	CASSPFWGADGYTF	TGTGCCAGCAGCCCTTTTTGGGGGGCAGATGGCTACACCTTC
-	TRBV28	-	TRBJ2-5	CASSLGSPGMSETQYF	TGTGCCAGCAGTTTAGGATCGCCAGGGATGTCAGAGACCCAGTACTTC
-	TRBV7-3	-	TRBJ2-3	CASSLRRVPLSTDTQYF	TGTGCCAGCAGCCTTCGGAGGGTTCCTCTGAGCACAGATACGCAGTATTTT
-	TRBV5-6	-	TRBJ2-5	CASSYYLTGMETQYF	TGTGCCAGCAGCTATTATCTGACGGGCATGGAGACCCAGTACTTC
-	TRBV20-1	TRBD1	TRBJ2-5	CSATRQGSMETQYF	TGCAGTGCTACTAGACAGGGATCGATGGAGACCCAGTACTTC
-	TRBV14	-	TRBJ1-2	CASSQARDGGYTF	TGTGCCAGCAGCCAAGCCAGGGATGGAGGCTACACCTTC
many	TRBV5-1	-	TRBJ2-3	CASSLLIDTQYF	TGCGCCAGCAGCCTCTTAATCGATACGCAGTATTTT
-	TRBV6-5	-	TRBJ1-2	CASSRAKTTGYTF	TGTGCCAGCAGCAGAGCAAAGACCACTGGCTACACCTTC
few	TRBV7-2	-	TRBJ1-2	CASSLEQADGYTF	TGTGCCAGCAGCTTAGAGCAAGCAGATGGCTACACCTTC
many	TRBV7-2	-	TRBJ2-5	CASSLEVSRAGAQYF	TGTGCCAGCAGCTTAGAAGTGTCTAGGGCTGGGGCCCAGTACTTC
many	TRBV28	-	TRBJ1-6	CASRPRMGPLHF	TGTGCCAGCAGGCCCCGTATGGGCCCCCTCCACTTT
-	TRBV19	TRBD2	TRBJ2-7	CASSIDGLAGGYEQYF	TGTGCCAGTAGTATAGACGGACTAGCGGGGGGCTACGAGCAGTACTTC
few	TRBV7-6	-	TRBJ2-3	CASSFLQGTHTDTQYF	TGTGCCAGCAGCTTCCTCCAGGGGACTCACACAGATACGCAGTATTTT
few	TRBV19	-	TRBJ2-1	CATLDSSRGNEQFF	TGTGCCACCCTGGACAGTTCTCGGGGGAATGAGCAGTTCTTC
-	TRBV18	-	TRBJ2-7	CASSQRAGEYEQYF	TGTGCCAGCTCACAACGGGCAGGGGAATACGAGCAGTACTTC
many	TRBV18	TRBD1	TRBJ1-1	CASSPKWTGKNTEAFF	TGTGCCAGCTCACCCAAATGGACAGGGAAGAACACTGAAGCTTTCTTT
-	TRBV18	-	TRBJ2-7	CASSPGYLYEQYF	TGTGCCAGCTCACCAGGCTACCTCTACGAGCAGTACTTC
-	TRBV11-2	TRBD1	TRBJ1-2	CASSSTGDSDGYTF	TGTGCCAGCAGCTCCACAGGGGATTCGGATGGCTACACCTTC
few	TRBV9	-	TRBJ2-1	CASSVGSDEQFF	TGTGCCAGCAGCGTAGGTAGCGATGAGCAGTTCTTC
-	TRBV18	TRBD1	TRBJ2-4	CASRDREKNIQYF	TGTGCCAGCCGAGACAGGGAGAAAAACATTCAGTACTTC
few	TRBV20-1	-	TRBJ2-2	CSARDLPATNTGELFF	TGCAGTGCTAGAGACCTCCCCGCCACGAACACCGGGGAGCTGTTTTTT
few	TRBV4-3	TRBD1	TRBJ2-3	CASSQENRGWADTQYF	TGCGCCAGCAGCCAAGAAAACAGGGGCTGGGCAGATACGCAGTATTTT
few	TRBV10-1	-	TRBJ1-1	CASSESGGANTEAFF	TGCGCCAGCAGTGAGTCTGGAGGGGCGAACACTGAAGCTTTCTTT
-	TRBV6-6	TRBD1	TRBJ2-7	CASSGTVYEQYF	TGTGCCAGCAGCGGGACAGTCTACGAGCAGTACTTC
many	TRBV5-1	-	TRBJ2-2	CASSVQGWNTGELFF	TGCGCCAGCAGCGTACAGGGATGGAACACCGGGGAGCTGTTTTTT
few	TRBV12-3/TRBV12-4	-	TRBJ1-6	CASSPQRDSPLHF	TGTGCCAGCAGCCCCCAAAGGGATTCACCCCTCCACTTT
-	TRBV5-6	-	TRBJ2-5	CASSSIYSRALVTQYF	TGTGCCAGCAGCTCTATATACAGCAGGGCTCTGGTGACCCAGTACTTC
-	TRBV7-8	TRBD1	TRBJ2-4	CASSSLDRGVKNIQYF	TGTGCCAGCAGCTCCCTGGACAGGGGAGTCAAAAACATTCAGTACTTC
few	TRBV6-2/TRBV6-3	-	TRBJ2-5	CASSPLDRMSETQYF	TGTGCCAGCAGCCCTCTTGACAGGATGAGTGAGACCCAGTACTTC
few	TRBV6-2/TRBV6-3	TRBD2	TRBJ2-1	CASSRLAGLNEQFF	TGTGCCAGCAGTCGACTAGCGGGGTTGAATGAGCAGTTCTTC
many	TRBV15	TRBD2	TRBJ2-3	CATSREGLAGSDTQYF	TGTGCCACCAGCAGAGAAGGACTAGCGGGGTCAGATACGCAGTATTTT
-	TRBV7-2	TRBD1	TRBJ2-2	CASSLDGGQVNTGELFF	TGTGCCAGCAGCTTAGACGGAGGACAGGTGAACACCGGGGAGCTGTTTTTT
-	TRBV5-1	-	TRBJ2-2	CASSLGTPQGAWELFF	TGCGCCAGCAGCTTGGGGACTCCACAGGGTGCATGGGAGCTGTTTTTT
many	TRBV5-1	-	TRBJ2-3	CASSLMGGGDTQYF	TGCGCCAGCAGCTTGATGGGGGGCGGAGATACGCAGTATTTT
few	TRBV5-1	TRBD1	TRBJ1-1	CASSPRQGESTEAFF	TGCGCCAGCAGCCCGAGACAGGGGGAAAGCACTGAAGCTTTCTTT
-	TRBV27	TRBD2	TRBJ2-3	CASSFWRGGGTDTQYF	TGTGCCAGCAGTTTTTGGCGGGGGGGCGGCACAGATACGCAGTATTTT
-	TRBV30	-	TRBJ2-5	CAWSPGLLAPQYF	TGTGCCTGGAGCCCCGGGCTGCTCGCTCCCCAGTACTTC
few	TRBV6-5	-	TRBJ1-2	CASSYGGHYGYTF	TGTGCCAGCAGTTACGGGGGGCATTATGGCTACACCTTC
few	TRBV7-3	-	TRBJ2-3	CASSTQGGPDTQYF	TGTGCCAGCAGCACCCAGGGGGGACCAGATACGCAGTATTTT
-	TRBV19	TRBD1	TRBJ2-1	CASSSRTGASYNEQFF	TGTGCCAGTAGTTCGAGGACAGGGGCCTCCTACAATGAGCAGTTCTTC
once	TRBV3-1	-	TRBJ2-5	CASSSMGGAETQYF	TGTGCCAGCAGCTCGATGGGGGGAGCAGAGACCCAGTACTTC
-	TRBV10-3	TRBD1	TRBJ2-3	CAIKPGQVGTDTQYF	TGTGCCATCAAACCGGGACAGGTTGGCACAGATACGCAGTATTTT
-	TRBV21-1	-	TRBJ2-7	CASSKVTVYEQYF	TGTGCCAGCAGCAAAGTGACAGTCTACGAGCAGTACTTC
-	TRBV7-8	TRBD2	TRBJ2-3	CASSRPSGSTDTQYF	TGTGCCAGCAGCCGTCCTAGCGGAAGCACAGATACGCAGTATTTT
many	TRBV27	-	TRBJ1-3	CASSLASGNTIYF	TGTGCCAGCAGTTTGGCCAGCGGAAACACCATATATTTT
few	TRBV6-5	TRBD1	TRBJ1-1	CASENRGRMAFF	TGTGCCAGCGAGAACAGGGGGCGCATGGCTTTCTTT
few	TRBV7-8	TRBD2	TRBJ2-5	CASNRGGGTQYF	TGTGCCAGCAATCGGGGGGGAGGGACCCAGTACTTC
-	TRBV6-2/TRBV6-3	-	TRBJ2-2	CASSSQDRTTGELFF	TGTGCCAGCAGCTCCCAGGACAGAACCACCGGGGAGCTGTTTTTT
few	TRBV7-8	-	TRBJ2-2	CASSLGVPGELFF	TGTGCCAGCAGCTTAGGGGTCCCCGGGGAGCTGTTTTTT
-	TRBV3-1	-	TRBJ2-4	CASSQVFGRLLF	TGTGCCAGCAGCCAAGTCTTCGGCAGGCTACTCTTC
-	TRBV20-1	-	TRBJ2-7	CSARDQLYSYEQYF	TGCAGTGCTAGAGATCAACTTTATTCCTACGAGCAGTACTTC
few	TRBV6-2/TRBV6-3	-	TRBJ1-6	CASSYINSPLHF	TGTGCCAGCAGTTACATCAATTCACCCCTCCACTTT
-	TRBV9	-	TRBJ1-2	CASSPGSGLYGYTF	TGTGCCAGCAGCCCCGGATCGGGGCTGTATGGCTACACCTTC
many	TRBV5-1	TRBD2	TRBJ2-3	CASSIAGLAIDTQYF	TGCGCCAGCAGCATAGCGGGACTAGCGATAGATACGCAGTATTTT
few	TRBV30	-	TRBJ1-1	CASHPGGPIAEAFF	TGTGCCTCCCACCCCGGGGGGCCTATCGCTGAAGCTTTCTTT
-	TRBV5-1	-	TRBJ2-2	CASSLERIENTGELFF	TGCGCCAGCAGCTTGGAGAGAATTGAGAACACCGGGGAGCTGTTTTTT
few	TRBV7-3	TRBD2	TRBJ2-2	CASSFYSGGPGELFF	TGTGCCAGCAGCTTTTATAGCGGGGGCCCCGGGGAGCTGTTTTTT